These T cell receptor beta chains were read from a single sample in a study of pediatric ulcerative colitis. Assay: immunoSEQ multiplex PCR; the TCRdb copy retains only in-frame clones and omits some. The table records 36,000 or so clones, 73% of them present only once. Material for sequencing was gut tissue. These receptors all come from a boy aged 5 to 17 with moderate ulcerative colitis. Both conserved end residues are part of each CDR3. The order of the fields is V gene, J gene, CDR3 length, CDR3 protein.

v_gene: TRBV28
j_gene: TRBJ1-2
len: 16
CDR3aa: CASSQPQGLPSTGYTF

v_gene: TRBV4-1
j_gene: TRBJ1-4
len: 15
CDR3aa: CASSRGGATNEKLFF

v_gene: TRBV2
j_gene: TRBJ1-1
len: 13
CDR3aa: CASSSNQVTEAFF

v_gene: TRBV11-1
j_gene: TRBJ2-5
len: 15
CDR3aa: CASSLDLGSQETQYF

v_gene: TRBV5-8
j_gene: TRBJ2-7
len: 14
CDR3aa: CASSYPGQRYEQYF

v_gene: TRBV6-1
j_gene: TRBJ2-2
len: 17
CDR3aa: CASSEEWGQLNTGELFF

v_gene: TRBV11-2
j_gene: TRBJ2-3
len: 16
CDR3aa: CASSLSVGTSTDTQYF

v_gene: TRBV28
j_gene: TRBJ1-5
len: 16
CDR3aa: CASSLFAPRDNQPQHF

v_gene: TRBV19
j_gene: TRBJ1-5
len: 16
CDR3aa: CASMALIRVGNQPQHF

v_gene: TRBV19
j_gene: TRBJ2-5
len: 15
CDR3aa: CASSVLRESGETQYF

v_gene: TRBV6-1
j_gene: TRBJ2-1
len: 14
CDR3aa: CASSQGGGRNEQFF

v_gene: TRBV30
j_gene: TRBJ1-3
len: 16
CDR3aa: CAWSVDSQSSGNTIYF

v_gene: TRBV18
j_gene: TRBJ2-7
len: 13
CDR3aa: CASSPGESYEQYF

v_gene: TRBV7-9
j_gene: TRBJ2-1
len: 14
CDR3aa: CASSLERGWNEQFF

v_gene: TRBV27
j_gene: TRBJ2-7
len: 15
CDR3aa: CASSLIGTGTYEQYF

v_gene: TRBV7-2
j_gene: TRBJ1-2
len: 15
CDR3aa: CASSLVGGTGNGYTF

v_gene: TRBV27
j_gene: TRBJ1-1
len: 12
CDR3aa: CATRTGVTEAFF

v_gene: TRBV27
j_gene: TRBJ2-3
len: 15
CDR3aa: CASSLRPHRGDTQYF

v_gene: TRBV29-1
j_gene: TRBJ1-1
len: 14
CDR3aa: CSVEQGAGGTEAFF

v_gene: TRBV30
j_gene: TRBJ1-2
len: 16
CDR3aa: CAWSNFRGTQPYGYTF

v_gene: TRBV6-1
j_gene: TRBJ1-5
len: 15
CDR3aa: CASTRTGTGNQPQHF

v_gene: TRBV29-1
j_gene: TRBJ2-2
len: 14
CDR3aa: CSVGGRRNTGELFF

v_gene: TRBV7-9
j_gene: TRBJ1-2
len: 13
CDR3aa: CASTPSNNYGYTF

v_gene: TRBV7-9
j_gene: TRBJ2-2
len: 16
CDR3aa: CASSSRDRVGVGELFF

v_gene: TRBV7-6
j_gene: TRBJ2-1
len: 13
CDR3aa: CASRSGVYNEQFF

v_gene: TRBV7-2
j_gene: TRBJ2-1
len: 14
CDR3aa: CASSLRPTDNEQFF

v_gene: TRBV29-1
j_gene: TRBJ2-7
len: 13
CDR3aa: CSVGGGADYEQYF

v_gene: TRBV4-1
j_gene: TRBJ2-5
len: 19
CDR3aa: CASSQVHGLAGGPLKTQYF

v_gene: TRBV15
j_gene: TRBJ2-7
len: 14
CDR3aa: CATRASGARYEQYF

v_gene: TRBV18
j_gene: TRBJ2-7
len: 17
CDR3aa: CASSSSTSGQGFYEQYF

v_gene: TRBV28
j_gene: TRBJ2-7
len: 15
CDR3aa: CASSLRDHPSYEQYF

v_gene: TRBV6-4
j_gene: TRBJ2-2
len: 13
CDR3aa: CASSAGNTGELFF

v_gene: TRBV7-8
j_gene: TRBJ1-2
len: 11
CDR3aa: CASSLVGSYTF

v_gene: TRBV5-1
j_gene: TRBJ2-7
len: 17
CDR3aa: CASSPEWLAGVVNEQYF

v_gene: TRBV7-9
j_gene: TRBJ2-5
len: 15
CDR3aa: CASSADGTGGKTQYF

v_gene: TRBV7-8
j_gene: TRBJ2-3
len: 11
CDR3aa: CASSQADTQYF

v_gene: TRBV7-7
j_gene: TRBJ2-5
len: 14
CDR3aa: CASSTNRVGETQYF

v_gene: TRBV11-2
j_gene: TRBJ2-7
len: 14
CDR3aa: CASSLGFSLYEQYF

v_gene: TRBV30
j_gene: TRBJ2-3
len: 15
CDR3aa: CAWRSVSGGADTQYF

v_gene: TRBV27
j_gene: TRBJ1-1
len: 14
CDR3aa: CASSLIRGGTEAFF

v_gene: TRBV5-4
j_gene: TRBJ1-1
len: 15
CDR3aa: CASSLDMVENTEAFF